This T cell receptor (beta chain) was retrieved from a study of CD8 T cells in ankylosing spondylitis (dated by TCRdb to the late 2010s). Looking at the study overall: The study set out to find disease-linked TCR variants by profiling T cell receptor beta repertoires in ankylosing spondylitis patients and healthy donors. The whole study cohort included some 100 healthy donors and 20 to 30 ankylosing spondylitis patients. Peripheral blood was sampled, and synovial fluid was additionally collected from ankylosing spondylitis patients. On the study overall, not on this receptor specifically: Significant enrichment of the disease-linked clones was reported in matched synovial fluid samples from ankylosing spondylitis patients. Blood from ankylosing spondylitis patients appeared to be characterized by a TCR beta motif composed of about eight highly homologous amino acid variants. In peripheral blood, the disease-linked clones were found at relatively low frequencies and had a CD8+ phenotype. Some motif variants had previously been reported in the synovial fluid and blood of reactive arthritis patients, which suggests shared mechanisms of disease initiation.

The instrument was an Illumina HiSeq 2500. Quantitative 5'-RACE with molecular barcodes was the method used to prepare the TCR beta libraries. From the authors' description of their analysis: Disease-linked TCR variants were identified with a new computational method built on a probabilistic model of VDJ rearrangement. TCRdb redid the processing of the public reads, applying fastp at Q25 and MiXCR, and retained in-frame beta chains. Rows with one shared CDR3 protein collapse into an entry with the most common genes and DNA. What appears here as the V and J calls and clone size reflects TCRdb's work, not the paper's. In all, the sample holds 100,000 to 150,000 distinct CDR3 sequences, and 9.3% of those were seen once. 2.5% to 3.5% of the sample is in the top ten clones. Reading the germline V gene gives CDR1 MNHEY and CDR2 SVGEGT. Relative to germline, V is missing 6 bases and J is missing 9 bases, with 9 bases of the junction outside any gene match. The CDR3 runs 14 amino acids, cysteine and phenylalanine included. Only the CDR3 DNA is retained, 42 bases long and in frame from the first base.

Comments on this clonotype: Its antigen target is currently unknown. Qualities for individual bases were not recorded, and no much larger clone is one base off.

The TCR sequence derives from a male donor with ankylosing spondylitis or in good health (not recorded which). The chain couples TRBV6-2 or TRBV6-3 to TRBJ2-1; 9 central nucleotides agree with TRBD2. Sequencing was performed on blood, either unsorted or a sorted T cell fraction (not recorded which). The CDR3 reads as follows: CASRQTGTSIEQFF. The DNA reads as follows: TGTGCCAGCAGGCAGACCGGGACTAGCATTGAGCAGTTCTTC.